This T cell receptor beta chain was sequenced during a study of blood T cell repertoires in COVID-19. CDR1 ENHRY and CDR2 SYGVKD come from the germline V gene. Trimming at V came to 6 bases and at J to 0 bases, leaving 3 bases not matched to a gene. This CDR3 region has 15 residues. The data were produced by immunoSEQ multiplex PCR, yet TCRdb's version contains in-frame clones alone and is incomplete. The sample lists about 36,000 clones, over 80% occurring once. V is TRBV10-3 and J is TRBJ2-1; 9 bases align to TRBD1. This receptor was identified in a human donor in a cohort sampled during active COVID-19. The sample was peripheral blood. DNA of the CDR3: TGTGCCATCAGCCCGGGACAGGGCTCCTACAATGAGCAGTTCTTC. Translated, it gives CAISPGQGSYNEQFF.